Presented here are 29 T cell receptor beta chains from one specimen sequenced in a study of regulatory T cells in long-lasting Graves disease. Investigators prepared the TCR beta libraries by applying iRepertoire HTBI primers and Arm-PCR of CDR3 regions. MiXCR, applied by TCRdb to the multiplex PCR reads, yields one record per CDR3 protein. The data hold more than 300,000 distinct CDR3 sequences, with about 17% observed a single time. Time point reported: newly diagnosed GD, antithyroid drugs for less than 3 months. From PBMCs, RNA was extracted and then used to make the TCR library. This same sample was also part of a study on T cells in Graves' hyperthyroidism and ophthalmopathy.

Material: peripheral blood mononuclear cells (PBMCs), obtained at new diagnosis, from a patient treated with antithyroid drugs. The receptors derive from a woman under 30 with Graves disease.

This clonotype was detected ten times or more. This chain connects TRBV20-1 to TRBJ2-1; D is undetermined. CDR3 length: 11 amino acids. Germline loops: CDR1 DFQATT, CDR2 SNEGSKA (reference sequence). Trimming stripped 4 bases from V and 5 bases from J, with 6 bases between. The CDR3 DNA is TGCAGTGCTAACGAAAACAATGAGCAGTTCTTC. It yields the protein CSANENNEQFF.

This rearrangement joins TRBV2 to TRBJ1-5; 11 bases agree with TRBD1. CDR3 size: 15 residues. The trim removed 7 bases at V and 4 bases at J, leaving 6 bases unmatched. Germline V gene lookup returns CDR1 SNHLY and CDR2 FYNNEI. In nucleotides, the CDR3 is TGTGCCAGCACCCGGGACAGGGGGTGGAATCAGCCCCAGCATTTT. Translation: CASTRDRGWNQPQHF.

This clonotype has a handful of counts. DNA of the CDR3: TGTGCCAGCAGCTTAGATTGGGAGTTGGACACAGATACGCAGTATTTT. It translates to CASSLDWELDTDTQYF. The chain employs TRBV11-1 and TRBJ2-3; possibly TRBD2 for D (5 bases). The length of the CDR3 is 16 residues. Germline CDR1 is SGHAT and CDR2 is FQDESV (reference sequence). Deletions cut 1 base from V and 2 bases from J, with 13 bases between.

V is TRBV6-1 and J is TRBJ2-3; D call uncertain. Germline CDR1 MNHNS, CDR2 SASEGT. The CDR3 is made up of 16 amino acids. Trimming stripped 5 bases from V and 4 bases from J, with 19 bases between. CDR3 nucleotide sequence: TGTGCCAGCAGTCTTGACTCTCTCTATACCTCAGATACGCAGTATTTT. This gives the protein CASSLDSLYTSDTQYF.

At least ten counts were recorded for this clonotype. J is TRBJ2-2 and V is TRBV12-3 or TRBV12-4, with 7 bases identical to TRBD1. The CDR3 spans 14 residues. V trimming: 6 bases; J trimming: 1 base; junction bases outside the gene matches: 2. The CDR3, as DNA: TGTGCCAGCAGCCGACAGGGGAACACCGGGGAGCTGTTTTTT. It yields the protein CASSRQGNTGELFF.

This clonotype has a count of ten or more. The chain joins TRBV3-1 to TRBJ2-5; D not certain. Germline V gives CDR1 LGHDT, CDR2 YNNKEL (reference sequence). V was trimmed by 0 bases and J by 2 bases, leaving 13 bases between them. This CDR3 comprises 16 residues. CDR3 DNA: TGTGCCAGCAGCCAAGATAGTGGGCCCCTACAAGAGACCCAGTACTTC. This sequence encodes CASSQDSGPLQETQYF.

In this sample, this clonotype turned up a few times. The gene calls are TRBV28 and TRBJ1-5; D possibly corresponds to TRBD1 (6 bases). Germline V gene data show CDR1 as MDHEN and CDR2 as SYDVKM. The CDR3 spans 16 residues. Trimming cost V 7 bases and J 5 bases, with 21 bases left between them. The CDR3 is CASTQGKGGRHQPQHF. The CDR3 DNA is TGTGCCAGCACCCAGGGTAAGGGGGGCCGCCATCAGCCCCAGCATTTT. Complete variable domain (other parts from reference TRBV28 and TRBJ1-5): DVKVTQSSRYLVKRTGEKVFLECVQDMDHENMFWYRQDPGLGLRLIYFSYDVKMKEKGDIPEGYSVSREKKERFSLILESASTNQTSMYLCASTQGKGGRHQPQHFGDGTRLSIL.

There are many counts of this clonotype. The chain couples TRBV6-1 to TRBJ2-1; weak D call: TRBD2 (6 bases). The CDR3 has 15 amino acids. V was pared by 7 bases and J by 0 bases, with 13 bases between. Germline CDR1 MNHNS, CDR2 SASEGT. CDR3 in amino acids: CASTQGRGSYNEQFF. The CDR3 nucleotides are TGTGCCAGCACCCAAGGGCGGGGCTCCTACAATGAGCAGTTCTTC.

This clonotype appeared many times. This chain uses TRBV3-1 with TRBJ2-7; 9 nucleotides align to TRBD2. This CDR3 region has 14 residues. The germline gives CDR1 LGHDT, CDR2 YNNKEL (reference sequence). J was trimmed by 0 bases and V by 4 bases; bases with no gene match: 1. CDR3 coding DNA: TGTGCCAGCAGCCGAGCGGGAGGCTCCTACGAGCAGTACTTC. As protein: CASSRAGGSYEQYF.

This clonotype has a count of ten or more. CDR3 sequence: CASSPRLIRLALYQETQYF. CDR3 sequence (DNA): TGTGCCAGCAGCCCTAGGCTTATAAGACTAGCGCTATACCAAGAGACCCAGTACTTC. The rearrangement links TRBV2 to TRBJ2-5, with 8 bases aligning to TRBD2. CDR3 length equals 19 residues. V dropped 6 bases and J dropped 0; count of bases not matched to a gene: 18. Germline loops: CDR1 SNHLY, CDR2 FYNNEI.

This clonotype was detected many times. The chain uses TRBV2 and TRBJ2-1; maybe TRBD2 (7 bases). Germline V gives CDR1 SNHLY, CDR2 FYNNEI. Trimming took 8 bases from V and 5 from J, leaving 13 bases between them. CDR3 length: 13 amino acids. The CDR3 loop reads CASLAGANNEQFF. The CDR3 DNA reads TGTGCCAGCTTGGCGGGGGCAAACAATGAGCAGTTCTTC.

The rearrangement links TRBV12-5 to TRBJ2-5; 12 bases align to TRBD2. CDR3 length equals 19 residues. CDR1 and CDR2 (germline): LGHNT, FRNRAP. With V trimmed by 2 bases and J by 5 bases, 15 bases remained unmatched. The CDR3 loop is CASGLSLRGLAGIEETQYF. In DNA form, the CDR3 reads TGTGCTAGTGGTTTGTCCCTCCGAGGACTAGCGGGAATAGAGGAGACCCAGTACTTC.

In its sample, this clonotype was seen many times. CDR3 nucleotides: TGTGCCAGCAGCTTAGGGGGGCCGTTGGATGAGCAGTTCTTC. Translation gives CASSLGGPLDEQFF. The chain employs TRBV7-9 and TRBJ2-1; D may be TRBD1 (6 bases). CDR3 length: 14 amino acids. The ends were cut back, 1 base at V and 8 bases at J, with 12 bases in the middle. Germline CDR1 SEHNR, CDR2 FQNEAQ (reference sequence).

The table lists this clonotype with many counts. V is TRBV6-2 or TRBV6-3 and J is TRBJ1-5; 9 nucleotides match TRBD1. Germline V gene data show CDR1 as MNHEY and CDR2 as SVGEGT. The CDR3 runs 15 residues. The trim removed 4 bases at V and 3 bases at J, leaving 4 bases unmatched. CDR3: CASSLQGANNQPQHF. The CDR3 DNA reads as TGTGCCAGCAGTTTACAGGGGGCGAACAATCAGCCCCAGCATTTT.

This clonotype was counted a few times. This could be a read error, since a much larger clone is one nucleotide away. The chain has TRBV11-2 and TRBJ2-7, with no clear D. The germline V gene has CDR1 SGHAT and CDR2 FQNNGV. The CDR3 is 15 residues long. CDR3 sequence: CASSVRFTSSYEQCF. The CDR3, as DNA: TGTGCCAGCAGCGTACGGTTCACTTCCTCCTACGAGCAGTGCTTC.

This clonotype was recorded many times. J is TRBJ1-6 and V is TRBV5-1; maybe TRBD1 (5 bases). The CDR3 contains 15 residues. Trimming removed 0 bases at V and 9 bases at J, with 13 bases between. Germline-derived CDR1 and CDR2 are SGHRS and YFSETQ. The CDR3 protein is CASSLGQGSSSPLHF. CDR3 sequence (DNA): TGCGCCAGCAGCTTGGGTCAGGGTTCATCTTCACCCCTCCACTTT.

This clonotype was recorded a few times. V is TRBV24-1 and J is TRBJ1-1, with a weak D call TRBD1 (5 bases). In germline, CDR1 is KGHDR, CDR2 SFDVKD. The CDR3 extends over 14 amino acids. V was pared by 4 bases and J by 6 bases, with 14 bases between. The CDR3 protein is CATSDPGRNAEAFF. The CDR3, as DNA: TGTGCCACCAGTGACCCGGGGCGCAACGCTGAAGCTTTCTTT.

This clonotype showed up just a few times. The chain is built from TRBV24-1 and TRBJ2-2; 8 bases match TRBD1. CDR3 size: 15 residues. Germline V gives CDR1 KGHDR, CDR2 SFDVKD. V lost 4 bases to trimming and J lost 9 bases; unmatched junction nucleotides: 9. This CDR3 reads CATSDGTGVFRELFF. CDR3 nucleotides: TGTGCCACCAGTGACGGGACAGGAGTTTTTCGGGAGCTGTTTTTT.

J is TRBJ1-3 and V is TRBV11-3; D remains unclear. CDR1 is SGHNT and CDR2 is YENEEA in the germline V gene. This CDR3 has 15 amino acids. V lost 1 base and J lost 2, with 9 bases in between. CDR3 coding DNA: TGTGCCAGCAGCTTAGTCCCCAGGCCTGGAAACACCATATATTTT. Translation: CASSLVPRPGNTIYF.

Only one count was recorded for this clonotype. The chain employs TRBV10-3 and TRBJ1-6; D is ambiguous. V lost 0 bases, J lost 7 bases, and 13 bases lay in between. This CDR3 contains 16 residues. Germline CDR1 is ENHRY and CDR2 is SYGVKD. The CDR3 DNA sequence: TGTGCCATCAGTGAGTCGTCGGGAGGGTTAAATTCACCCCTCCACTTT. Translation: CAISESSGGLNSPLHF.

This clonotype was counted many times. V is TRBV15 and J is TRBJ1-1, with D unresolved. This CDR3 contains 13 residues. V was shortened by 7 bases and J by 3 bases, with 12 bases between the two germline ends. Germline V gene data show CDR1 as LNHNV and CDR2 as YYDKDF (reference sequence). The CDR3 reads CATTEERYTEAFF. The CDR3 DNA sequence: TGTGCCACCACCGAGGAGAGGTACACTGAAGCTTTCTTT.

This clonotype turned up a few times. The chain employs TRBV20-1 and TRBJ1-5; TRBD1 matches at 7 bases. The CDR3 sequence is 15 residues long. V lost 1 base to trimming and J lost 2 bases; unmatched junction nucleotides: 5. Per germline, CDR1 DFQATT and CDR2 SNEGSKA (reference sequence). The CDR3 bases are TGCAGTGCTAGAGCGACAGGGCTGGGCAATCAGCCCCAGCATTTT. Its translation: CSARATGLGNQPQHF.

The CDR3 coding sequence is TGTGCCAGTAGTATAGGAGGAGCGGGAGGTTCCGAGCAGTACTTC. Amino acid sequence: CASSIGGAGGSEQYF. The V and J genes are TRBV19 and TRBJ2-7, with 9 bases that match TRBD2. The CDR3 has 15 amino acids. V lost 1 base and J lost 6; bases outside the gene matches: 7. The germline CDR1 and CDR2 sequences are LNHDA and SQIVND (reference sequence).

Notes on this clonotype: Sequence at one end of the junction differs from germline and may be a read error. The chain employs TRBV7-7 and TRBJ2-3; D is uncertain. The CDR3 consists of 13 residues. CDR1 is SSHAT and CDR2 is FNYEAQ in the germline V gene (reference sequence). DNA of the CDR3: TGTGCTAGCAGCTTCACAGATAGGGATACGCAGTATTTT. Amino acid sequence: CASSFTDRDTQYF.

This clonotype was detected a few times. The chain carries TRBV20-1 and TRBJ2-2; tentative D call: TRBD2 (7 bases). The germline V gene has CDR1 DFQATT and CDR2 SNEGSKA (reference sequence). This CDR3 spans 14 amino acids. Trimming cost V 0 bases and J 7 bases, with 12 bases left between them. The CDR3 DNA follows: TGCAGTGCTAGAGATGGGGGGGCAGTCGGGGAGCTGTTTTTT. This translates into CSARDGGAVGELFF.

This clonotype was counted only a few times. V and J are TRBV20-1 and TRBJ2-5, with TRBD2 identical over 9 bases. The CDR3 extends over 16 amino acids. Per the germline V gene, CDR1 is DFQATT and CDR2 is SNEGSKA (reference sequence). V trimming: 1 base; J trimming: 7 bases; junction bases outside the gene matches: 13. CDR3 nucleotide sequence: TGCAGTGCTAGAGCGGAGCGGGGGGAACTCAGGCGGACCCAGTACTTC. Translated, it gives CSARAERGELRRTQYF.

The chain carries TRBV5-1 and TRBJ2-7; 10 bases line up with TRBD1. The CDR3 loop spans 14 amino acids. Per germline, CDR1 SGHRS and CDR2 YFSETQ. Trimming took 6 bases from V and 1 from J; bases not matched to a gene: 4. CDR3 DNA: TGCGCCAGCACCGGGACAGGGGTATCCTACGAGCAGTACTTC. It yields the protein CASTGTGVSYEQYF. The full variable domain, rest sourced from reference TRBV5-1 and TRBJ2-7, is KAGVTQTPRYLIKTRGQQVTLSCSPISGHRSVSWYQQTPGQGLQFLFEYFSETQRNKGNFPGRFSGRQFSNSRSEMNVSTLELGDSALYLCASTGTGVSYEQYFGPGTRLTVT.

The table lists this clonotype with many counts. V is TRBV7-8 and J is TRBJ2-7; D may be TRBD2 (5 bases). Germline values: CDR1 SGHVS, CDR2 FQNEAQ. V lost 5 bases to trimming and J lost 4 bases, with 15 bases between them. The CDR3 is 14 residues long. CDR3 nucleotide sequence: TGTGCCAGCAGCCAAACGGGAACAAAATACGAGCAGTACTTC. It codes for CASSQTGTKYEQYF.

This clonotype has just one count. V is TRBV2 and J is TRBJ2-3, with TRBD2 identical over 13 bases. The tail of the sequence fits TRBJ2-1 better, so the J call may be wrong. CDR1 is SNHLY and CDR2 is FYNNEI in the germline V gene. The CDR3 covers 16 residues. CDR3 region: CASRLGLAGTRNEQFF. Here the CDR3 DNA reads TGTGCCAGCAGACTGGGACTAGCGGGAACGCGCAATGAGCAGTTCTTC.